The T cell receptor beta chain described here comes from a study of T cell responses to AZD1222 COVID-19 vaccine. Data came from immunoSEQ multiplex PCR; TCRdb stores just in-frame clones and leaves some out. The profile shows about 88,000 clones, 90% of them singletons. The ends were cut back, 5 bases at V and 9 bases at J, with 20 bases in the middle. Germline assignment: CDR1 MDHEN and CDR2 SYDVKM. This CDR3 spans 15 amino acids. The chain recombines TRBV28 with TRBJ1-5; D is possibly TRBD1 (5 bases). This clonotype was sampled from an adult who received the AZD1222 COVID-19 vaccine. The sample consisted of peripheral blood, taken 28 days after the second AZD1222 dose. CDR3 amino acids: CASSTDRDGLRPQHF. For the CDR3, the DNA is TGTGCCAGCAGTACCGATCGGGACGGCCTGAGGCCCCAGCATTTT.